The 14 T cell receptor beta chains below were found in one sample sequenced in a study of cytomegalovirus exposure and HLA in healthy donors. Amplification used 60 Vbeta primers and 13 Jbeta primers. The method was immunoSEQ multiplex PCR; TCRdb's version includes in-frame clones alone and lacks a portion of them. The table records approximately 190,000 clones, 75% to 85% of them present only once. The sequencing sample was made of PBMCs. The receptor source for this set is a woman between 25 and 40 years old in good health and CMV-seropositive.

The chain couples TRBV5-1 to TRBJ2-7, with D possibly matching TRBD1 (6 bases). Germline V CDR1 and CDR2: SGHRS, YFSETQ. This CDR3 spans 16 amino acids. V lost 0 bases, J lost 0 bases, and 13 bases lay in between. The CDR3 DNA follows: TGCGCCAGCAGCTTGGCCCTTGGACAGCTCTCCTACGAGCAGTACTTC. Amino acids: CASSLALGQLSYEQYF.

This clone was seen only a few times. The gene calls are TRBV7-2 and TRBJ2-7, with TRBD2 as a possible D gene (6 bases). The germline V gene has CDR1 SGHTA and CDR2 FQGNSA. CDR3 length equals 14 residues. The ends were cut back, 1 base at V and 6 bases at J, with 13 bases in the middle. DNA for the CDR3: TGTGCCAGCAGCTTAGGGGGGGACCTCTCCGAGCAGTACTTC. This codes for CASSLGGDLSEQYF.

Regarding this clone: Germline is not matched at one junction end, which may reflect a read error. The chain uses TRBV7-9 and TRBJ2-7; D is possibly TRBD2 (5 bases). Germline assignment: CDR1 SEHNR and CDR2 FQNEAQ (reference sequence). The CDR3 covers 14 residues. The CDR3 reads CSSSPSADLYEQYF. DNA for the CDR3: TGTTCCAGCAGCCCCTCAGCGGATCTCTACGAGCAGTACTTC.

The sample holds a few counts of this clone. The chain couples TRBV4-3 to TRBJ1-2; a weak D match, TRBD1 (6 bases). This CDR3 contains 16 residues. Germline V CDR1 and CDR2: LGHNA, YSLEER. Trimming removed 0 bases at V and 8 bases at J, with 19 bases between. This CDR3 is CASSQDRQGPSGGYTF. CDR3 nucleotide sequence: TGCGCCAGCAGCCAAGATAGGCAGGGGCCGTCTGGAGGCTACACCTTC.

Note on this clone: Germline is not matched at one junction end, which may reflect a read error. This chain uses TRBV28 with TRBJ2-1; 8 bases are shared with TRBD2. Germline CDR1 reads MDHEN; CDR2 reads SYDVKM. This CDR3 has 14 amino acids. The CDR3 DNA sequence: TGTGCCAGCAGTTTGATCGGGGGGGACAATGAGCAGCTCTTC. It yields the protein CASSLIGGDNEQLF.

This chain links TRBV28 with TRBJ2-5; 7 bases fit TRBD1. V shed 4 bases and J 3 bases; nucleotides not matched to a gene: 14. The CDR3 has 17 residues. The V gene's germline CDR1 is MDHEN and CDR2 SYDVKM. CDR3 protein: CASSSLGQIRTKETQYF. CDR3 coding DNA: TGTGCCAGCAGTTCCCTGGGACAGATCAGAACCAAAGAGACCCAGTACTTC.

As DNA, the CDR3 is TGTGCCAGCGGTCCGGGGACAGGGGTAAATCAGCCCCAGCATTTT. It specifies CASGPGTGVNQPQHF. The chain employs TRBV6-1 and TRBJ1-5, with 10 bases identical to TRBD1. The germline V gene encodes CDR1 MNHNS and CDR2 SASEGT. CDR3 size: 15 residues. The trim removed 8 bases at V and 4 bases at J, leaving 8 bases unmatched.

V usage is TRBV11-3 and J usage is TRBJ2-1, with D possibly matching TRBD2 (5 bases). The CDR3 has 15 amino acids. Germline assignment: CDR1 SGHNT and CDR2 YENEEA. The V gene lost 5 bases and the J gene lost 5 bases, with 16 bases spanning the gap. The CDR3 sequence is CASSVGRLGNNEQFF. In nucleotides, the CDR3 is TGTGCCAGCAGCGTTGGGAGACTGGGGAACAATGAGCAGTTCTTC. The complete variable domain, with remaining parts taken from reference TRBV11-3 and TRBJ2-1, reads EAGVVQSPRYKIIEKKQPVAFWCNPISGHNTLYWYLQNLGQGPELLIRYENEEAVDDSQLPKDRFSAERLKGVDSTLKIQPAELGDSAVYLCASSVGRLGNNEQFFGPGTRLTVL.

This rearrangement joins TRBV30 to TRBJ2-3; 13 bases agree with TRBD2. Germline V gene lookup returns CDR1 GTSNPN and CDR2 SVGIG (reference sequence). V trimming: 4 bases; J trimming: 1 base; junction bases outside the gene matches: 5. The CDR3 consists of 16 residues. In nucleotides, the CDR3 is TGTGCCTGGACCGAGACTAGCGGGAGGCGCACAGATACGCAGTATTTT. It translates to CAWTETSGRRTDTQYF.

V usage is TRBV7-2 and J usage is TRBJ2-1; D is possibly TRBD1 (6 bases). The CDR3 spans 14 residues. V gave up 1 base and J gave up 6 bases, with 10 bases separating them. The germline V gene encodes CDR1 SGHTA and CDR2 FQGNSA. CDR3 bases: TGTGCCAGCAGCTTAGATGGACAGAGCAATGAGCAGTTCTTC. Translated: CASSLDGQSNEQFF.

The CDR3 nucleotides read TGCGCCAGCAGCTTAACCGGGACAGGGTTTGTCGGCACAGATACGCAGTATTTT. This gives the protein CASSLTGTGFVGTDTQYF. V is TRBV5-1 and J is TRBJ2-3; 9 bases align to TRBD1. Germline V gene sequence: CDR1 SGHRS, CDR2 YFSETQ. V dropped 2 bases and J dropped 1; count of bases not matched to a gene: 11. The CDR3 covers 18 residues.

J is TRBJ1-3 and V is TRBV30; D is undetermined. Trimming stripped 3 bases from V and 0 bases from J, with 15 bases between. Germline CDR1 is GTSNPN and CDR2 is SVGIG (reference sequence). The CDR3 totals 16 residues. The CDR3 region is CAWSAMSVSSGNTIYF. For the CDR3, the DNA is TGTGCCTGGAGCGCGATGTCGGTTTCCTCTGGAAACACCATATATTTT.

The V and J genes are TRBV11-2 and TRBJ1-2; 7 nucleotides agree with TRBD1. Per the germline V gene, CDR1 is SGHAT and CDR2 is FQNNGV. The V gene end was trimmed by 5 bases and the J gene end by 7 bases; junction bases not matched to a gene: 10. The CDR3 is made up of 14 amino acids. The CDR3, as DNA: TGTGCCAGCAGCGCGGGACAGTCGGTTAGTGGCTACACCTTC. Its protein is CASSAGQSVSGYTF.

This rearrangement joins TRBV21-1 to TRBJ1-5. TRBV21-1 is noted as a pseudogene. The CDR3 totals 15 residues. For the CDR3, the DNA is TGTGCCAGCAGCAAACGAGGGTCCGGGAATCAGCCCCAGCATTTT. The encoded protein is CASSKRGSGNQPQHF.